This TCR beta chain derives from a study of CD8 T cells in ankylosing spondylitis (dated by TCRdb to about 2017). In terms of the full investigation: T cell receptor beta repertoires were profiled in healthy donors and ankylosing spondylitis patients so that disease-linked TCR variants could be found. The full study cohort comprised roughly 24 ankylosing spondylitis patients and some 100 healthy donors. Peripheral blood was sampled, and synovial fluid was additionally collected from ankylosing spondylitis patients. Here is what the overall study found, with its caveats: In peripheral blood, the disease-linked clones were found at relatively low frequencies and had a CD8+ phenotype. A TCR beta motif of 8 or 9 highly homologous amino acid variants appeared characteristic of blood from ankylosing spondylitis patients. Some of the motif variants had been reported before in the synovial fluid and blood of reactive arthritis patients, a finding that suggests common disease-initiation mechanisms. The disease-linked clones were reported as significantly enriched in matched synovial fluid samples from ankylosing spondylitis patients.

The trim is 5 bases for V and 1 base for J, with a gap of 11 bases between the germline ends. CDR1 and CDR2 are drawn from the germline V gene: SQVTM, ANQGSEA. The CDR3, from cysteine to phenylalanine, totals 13 residues. Solely the CDR3 DNA is kept, with 39 bases framed from the first base. Synovial fluid samples were paired with blood samples taken from the same ankylosing spondylitis patients. The sequencer was an Illumina HiSeq 2500. Quantitative 5'-RACE with molecular barcodes was used to prepare TCR beta libraries. The authors' analysis ran thus. Disease-linked TCR variants were identified with a new computational method built on a probabilistic model of VDJ rearrangement. Starting from the raw public reads, TCRdb applied fastp trimming at Q25, assembled clones with MiXCR and retained in-frame beta chains. Rows merge per CDR3 protein into single entries with the most common DNA and genes. The V and J calls come from TCRdb's annotation, not from the publication. In all, the sample holds 150,000 to 200,000 distinct CDR3 sequences, and 25% to 35% of those were seen once. About 6% of the sample belongs to the ten largest clones.

This clonotype appeared a few times. The specificity of this receptor is unknown. Base qualities are missing; no much larger clone stands one base away. The sequence joins TRBV29-1 to TRBJ1-1; too little of a D gene remains to name it. Sequences were obtained from synovial fluid, either unsorted or a sorted T cell fraction (not recorded which). This sequence originates from a male donor with ankylosing spondylitis. The CDR3 protein sequence reads: CSVQFTSNTEAFF. The nucleotides read TGCAGCGTTCAATTTACATCGAACACTGAAGCTTTCTTT.